This passage covers 3 T cell receptor beta chains from one sample sequenced in a study of CD8 T cells in ankylosing spondylitis. TCRdb itself ran the 5' RACE reads through MiXCR, one entry per CDR3 protein. The repertoire has about 120,000 distinct CDR3 sequences, roughly 13% of them found once; the top ten carry approximately 3.1%. Sequencing input: blood, either unsorted or a sorted T cell fraction (not recorded which). The source of these receptors is a female donor with ankylosing spondylitis or in good health (not recorded which).

This clonotype was detected a few times. The DNA of the CDR3 is TGCAGTGCTAGAGACTCCGTGAAGGGAGGCTATGGCTACACCTTC. Its protein product is CSARDSVKGGYGYTF. The chain has TRBV20-1 and TRBJ1-2, with D uncertain. The CDR3 consists of 15 residues. V lost 0 bases and J lost 4, with 15 bases in between. In germline, CDR1 is DFQATT, CDR2 SNEGSKA (reference sequence).

The gene calls are TRBV11-2 and TRBJ2-3; 11 nucleotides match TRBD2. V lost 5 bases, J lost 5 bases, and 12 bases stayed unmatched. CDR1 is SGHAT and CDR2 is FQNNGV in the germline V gene. This CDR3 spans 17 amino acids. The CDR3 region has the DNA TGTGCCAGCAGCGGGGGTAGCGGGGGGGCGGGCAAAGATACGCAGTATTTT. It encodes CASSGGSGGAGKDTQYF. Full variable domain (outside the CDR3, taken from reference TRBV11-2 and TRBJ2-3): EAGVAQSPRYKIIEKRQSVAFWCNPISGHATLYWYQQILGQGPKLLIQFQNNGVVDDSQLPKDRFSAERLKGVDSTLKIQPAKLEDSAVYLCASSGGSGGAGKDTQYFGPGTRLTVL.

V usage is TRBV7-3 and J usage is TRBJ2-2; TRBD2 matches 7 bases. Germline loops: CDR1 SGHTA, CDR2 FQGTGA. The CDR3 runs 15 residues. V shed 2 bases and J 1 base; nucleotides not matched to a gene: 1. CDR3 sequence (DNA): TGTGCCAGCAGCTTATGGGGGGGGAACACCGGGGAGCTGTTTTTT. Its translation: CASSLWGGNTGELFF.